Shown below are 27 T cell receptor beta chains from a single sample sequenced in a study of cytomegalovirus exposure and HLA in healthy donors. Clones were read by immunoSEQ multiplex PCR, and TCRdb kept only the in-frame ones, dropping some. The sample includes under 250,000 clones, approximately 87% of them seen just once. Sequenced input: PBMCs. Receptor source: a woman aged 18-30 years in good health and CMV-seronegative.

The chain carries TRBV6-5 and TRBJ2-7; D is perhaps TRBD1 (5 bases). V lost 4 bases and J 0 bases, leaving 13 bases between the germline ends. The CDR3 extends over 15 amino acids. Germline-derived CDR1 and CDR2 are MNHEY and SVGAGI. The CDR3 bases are TGTGCCAGCAGTTTCGGCGACAGTCCCTCCTACGAGCAGTACTTC. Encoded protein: CASSFGDSPSYEQYF.

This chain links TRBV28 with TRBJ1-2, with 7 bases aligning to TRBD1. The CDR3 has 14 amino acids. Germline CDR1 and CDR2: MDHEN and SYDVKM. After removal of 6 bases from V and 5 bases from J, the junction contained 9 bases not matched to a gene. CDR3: CASRFGGGGYGYTF. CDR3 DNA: TGTGCCAGCAGATTTGGAGGGGGCGGTTATGGCTACACCTTC.

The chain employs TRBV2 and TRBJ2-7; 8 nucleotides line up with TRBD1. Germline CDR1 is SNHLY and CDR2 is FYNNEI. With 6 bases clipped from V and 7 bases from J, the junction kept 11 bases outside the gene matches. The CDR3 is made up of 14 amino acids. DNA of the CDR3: TGTGCCAGCAGCTTAGGACAGGGACCTGAGGAGCAGTACTTC. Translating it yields CASSLGQGPEEQYF.

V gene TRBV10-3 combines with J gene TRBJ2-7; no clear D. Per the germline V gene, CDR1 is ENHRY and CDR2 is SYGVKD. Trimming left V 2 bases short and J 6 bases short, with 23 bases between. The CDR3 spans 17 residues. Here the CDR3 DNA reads TGTGCCATCAGTGAGGTATTGGGGTCTCTAGAGAAACTCGAGCAGTACTTC. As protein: CAISEVLGSLEKLEQYF.

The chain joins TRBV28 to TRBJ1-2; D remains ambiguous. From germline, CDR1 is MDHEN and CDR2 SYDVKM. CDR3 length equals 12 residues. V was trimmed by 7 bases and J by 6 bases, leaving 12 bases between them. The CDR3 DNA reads TGTGCCAGCAATCCCCGCACGGATGGCTACACCTTC. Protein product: CASNPRTDGYTF.

DNA of the CDR3: TGCGCCAGCAGCCTCGGAGGGGGGCGGGAAAAGACGTACGAGCAGTACTTC. Translated, it gives CASSLGGGREKTYEQYF. The chain joins TRBV4-1 to TRBJ2-7; possibly TRBD1 or TRBD2 for D (6 bases each). This CDR3 comprises 17 residues. Germline CDR1 is MGHRA and CDR2 is YSYEKL. The V and J ends lost 4 bases and 4 bases respectively, with 23 bases between them.

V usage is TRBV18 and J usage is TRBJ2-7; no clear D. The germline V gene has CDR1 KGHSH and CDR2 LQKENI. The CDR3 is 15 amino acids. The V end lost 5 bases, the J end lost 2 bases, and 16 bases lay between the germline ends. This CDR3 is CASSAAMGYPYEQYF. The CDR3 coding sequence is TGTGCCAGCTCAGCGGCTATGGGATACCCCTACGAGCAGTACTTC.

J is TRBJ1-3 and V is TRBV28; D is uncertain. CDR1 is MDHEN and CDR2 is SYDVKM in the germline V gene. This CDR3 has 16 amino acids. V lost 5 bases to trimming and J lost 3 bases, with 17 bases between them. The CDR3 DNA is TGTGCCAGCAGTCTCGTTCCTGGTTGGGGTGGAAACACCATATATTTT. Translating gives CASSLVPGWGGNTIYF. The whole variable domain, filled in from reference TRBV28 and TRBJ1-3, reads DVKVTQSSRYLVKRTGEKVFLECVQDMDHENMFWYRQDPGLGLRLIYFSYDVKMKEKGDIPEGYSVSREKKERFSLILESASTNQTSMYLCASSLVPGWGGNTIYFGEGSWLTVV.

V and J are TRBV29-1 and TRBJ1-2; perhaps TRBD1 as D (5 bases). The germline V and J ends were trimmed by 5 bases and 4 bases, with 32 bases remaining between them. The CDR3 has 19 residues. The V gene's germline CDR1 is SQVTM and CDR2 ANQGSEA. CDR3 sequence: CSVPPTDRDGFLYPYGYTF. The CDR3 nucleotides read TGCAGCGTTCCTCCCACCGACCGGGACGGCTTTTTGTATCCCTATGGCTACACCTTC.

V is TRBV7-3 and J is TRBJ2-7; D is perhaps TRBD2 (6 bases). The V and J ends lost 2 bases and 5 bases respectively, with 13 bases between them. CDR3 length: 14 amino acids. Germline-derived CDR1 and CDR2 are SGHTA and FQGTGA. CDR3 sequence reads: CASSLSPGVDEQYF. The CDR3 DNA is TGTGCCAGCAGCTTATCCCCGGGAGTGGACGAGCAGTACTTC. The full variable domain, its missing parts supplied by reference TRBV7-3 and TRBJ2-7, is GAGVSQTPSNKVTEKGKYVELRCDPISGHTALYWYRQSLGQGPEFLIYFQGTGAADDSGLPNDRFFAVRPEGSVSTLKIQRTERGDSAVYLCASSLSPGVDEQYFGPGTRLTVT.

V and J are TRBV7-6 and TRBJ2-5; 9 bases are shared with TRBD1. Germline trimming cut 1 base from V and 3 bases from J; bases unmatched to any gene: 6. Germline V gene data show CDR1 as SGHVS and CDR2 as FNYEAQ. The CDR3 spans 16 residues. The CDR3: CASSLERQGEEETQYF. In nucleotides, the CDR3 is TGTGCCAGCAGCTTAGAACGACAGGGGGAAGAAGAGACCCAGTACTTC.

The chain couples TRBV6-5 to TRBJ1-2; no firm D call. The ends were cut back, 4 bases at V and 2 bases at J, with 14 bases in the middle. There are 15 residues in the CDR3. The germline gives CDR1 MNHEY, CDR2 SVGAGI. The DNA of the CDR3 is TGTGCCAGCAGTTCTCCCTCCCTGACGAACTATGGCTACACCTTC. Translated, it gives CASSSPSLTNYGYTF.

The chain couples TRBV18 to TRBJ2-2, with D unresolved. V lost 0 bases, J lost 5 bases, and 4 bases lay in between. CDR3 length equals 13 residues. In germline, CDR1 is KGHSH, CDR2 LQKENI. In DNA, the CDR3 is TGTGCCAGCTCACCACCAACTACCGGGGAGCTGTTTTTT. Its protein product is CASSPPTTGELFF.

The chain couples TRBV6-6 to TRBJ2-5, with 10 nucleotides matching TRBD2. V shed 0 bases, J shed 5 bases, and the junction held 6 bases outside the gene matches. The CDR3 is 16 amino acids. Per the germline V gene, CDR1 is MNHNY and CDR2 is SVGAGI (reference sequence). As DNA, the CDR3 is TGTGCCAGCAGTTACTCGAAAAGCGGGGGGGCTGAGACCCAGTACTTC. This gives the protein CASSYSKSGGAETQYF.

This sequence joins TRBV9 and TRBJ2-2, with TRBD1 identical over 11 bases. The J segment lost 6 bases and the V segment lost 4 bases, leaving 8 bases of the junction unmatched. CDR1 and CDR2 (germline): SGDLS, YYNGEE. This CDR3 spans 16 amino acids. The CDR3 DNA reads TGTGCCAGCAGCCCCAGGGACAGGGGGTTGGCCGGGGAGCTGTTTTTT. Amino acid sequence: CASSPRDRGLAGELFF. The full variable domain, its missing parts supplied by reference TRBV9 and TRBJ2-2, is DSGVTQTPKHLITATGQRVTLRCSPRSGDLSVYWYQQSLDQGLQFLIQYYNGEERAKGNILERFSAQQFPDLHSELNLSSLELGDSALYFCASSPRDRGLAGELFFGEGSRLTVL.

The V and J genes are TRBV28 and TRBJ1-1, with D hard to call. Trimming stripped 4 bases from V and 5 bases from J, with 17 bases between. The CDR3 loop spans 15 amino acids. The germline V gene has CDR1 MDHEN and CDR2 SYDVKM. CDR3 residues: CASSYPTPLGTEAFF. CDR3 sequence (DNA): TGTGCCAGCAGTTACCCGACTCCCCTGGGGACTGAAGCTTTCTTT.

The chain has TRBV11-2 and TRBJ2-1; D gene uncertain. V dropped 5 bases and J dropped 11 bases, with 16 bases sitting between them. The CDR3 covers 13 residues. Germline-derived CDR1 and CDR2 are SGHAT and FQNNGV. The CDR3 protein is CASSLPVASQQFF. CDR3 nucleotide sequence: TGTGCCAGCAGCCTACCCGTGGCCTCCCAGCAGTTCTTC. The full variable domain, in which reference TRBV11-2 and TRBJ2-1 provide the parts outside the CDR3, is EAGVAQSPRYKIIEKRQSVAFWCNPISGHATLYWYQQILGQGPKLLIQFQNNGVVDDSQLPKDRFSAERLKGVDSTLKIQPAKLEDSAVYLCASSLPVASQQFFGPGTRLTVL.

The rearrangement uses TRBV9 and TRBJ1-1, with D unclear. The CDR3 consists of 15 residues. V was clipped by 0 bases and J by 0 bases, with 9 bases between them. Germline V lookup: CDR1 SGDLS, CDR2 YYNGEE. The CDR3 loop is CASSVEVRMNTEAFF. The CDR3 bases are TGTGCCAGCAGCGTAGAAGTCAGAATGAACACTGAAGCTTTCTTT.

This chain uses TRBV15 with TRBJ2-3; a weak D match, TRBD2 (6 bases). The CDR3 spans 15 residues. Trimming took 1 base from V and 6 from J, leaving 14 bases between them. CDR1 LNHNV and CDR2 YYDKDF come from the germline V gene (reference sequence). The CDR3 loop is CATSRGDSLDDTQYF. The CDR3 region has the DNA TGTGCCACCAGCAGAGGGGACTCCCTGGACGATACGCAGTATTTT. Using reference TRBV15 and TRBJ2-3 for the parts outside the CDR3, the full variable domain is DAMVIQNPRYQVTQFGKPVTLSCSQTLNHNVMYWYQQKSSQAPKLLFHYYDKDFNNEADTPDNFQSRRPNTSFCFLDIRSPGLGDTAMYLCATSRGDSLDDTQYFGPGTRLTVL.

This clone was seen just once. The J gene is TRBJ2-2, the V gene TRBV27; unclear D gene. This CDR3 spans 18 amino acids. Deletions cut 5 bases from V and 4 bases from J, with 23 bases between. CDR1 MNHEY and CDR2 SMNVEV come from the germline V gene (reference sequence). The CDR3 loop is CASSILKRPRGSTGELFF. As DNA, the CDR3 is TGTGCCAGCAGTATCCTTAAGAGACCCAGAGGAAGCACCGGGGAGCTGTTTTTT.

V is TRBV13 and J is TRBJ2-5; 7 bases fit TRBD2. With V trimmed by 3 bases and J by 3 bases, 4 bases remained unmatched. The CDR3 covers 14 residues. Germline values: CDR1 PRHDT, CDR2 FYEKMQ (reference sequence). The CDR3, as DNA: TGTGCCAGCAGCTTGTATGGGAGGGAAGAGACCCAGTACTTC. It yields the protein CASSLYGREETQYF.

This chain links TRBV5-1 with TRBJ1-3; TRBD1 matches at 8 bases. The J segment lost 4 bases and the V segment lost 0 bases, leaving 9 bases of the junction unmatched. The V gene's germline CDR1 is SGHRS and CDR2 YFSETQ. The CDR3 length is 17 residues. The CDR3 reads CASSLDLSGTGGNTIYF. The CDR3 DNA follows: TGCGCCAGCAGCTTGGACCTCTCCGGGACAGGAGGAAACACCATATATTTT. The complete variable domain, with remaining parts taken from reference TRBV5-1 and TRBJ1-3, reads KAGVTQTPRYLIKTRGQQVTLSCSPISGHRSVSWYQQTPGQGLQFLFEYFSETQRNKGNFPGRFSGRQFSNSRSEMNVSTLELGDSALYLCASSLDLSGTGGNTIYFGEGSWLTVV.

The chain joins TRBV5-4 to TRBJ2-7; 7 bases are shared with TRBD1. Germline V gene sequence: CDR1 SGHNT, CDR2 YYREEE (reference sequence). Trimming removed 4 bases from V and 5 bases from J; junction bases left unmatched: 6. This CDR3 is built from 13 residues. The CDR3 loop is CASSRQGPHEQYF. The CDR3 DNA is TGTGCCAGCAGCCGACAGGGCCCCCACGAGCAGTACTTC.

The CDR3 DNA sequence: TGTGCCAGCAGTGGGTCGGGGGGCCCGGATACGCAGTATTTT. Its protein product is CASSGSGGPDTQYF. This chain connects TRBV2 to TRBJ2-3; a weak D match, TRBD2 (7 bases). V lost 4 bases and J lost 6, with 14 bases in between. The CDR3 runs to 14 residues. Per the germline V gene, CDR1 is SNHLY and CDR2 is FYNNEI.

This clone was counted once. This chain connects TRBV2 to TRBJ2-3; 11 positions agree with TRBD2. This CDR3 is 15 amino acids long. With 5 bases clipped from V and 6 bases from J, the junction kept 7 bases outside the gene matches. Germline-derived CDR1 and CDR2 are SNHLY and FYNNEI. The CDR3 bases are TGTGCCAGCAGTATTCTAGCGGGGGGCAGGGATACGCAGTATTTT. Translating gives CASSILAGGRDTQYF.

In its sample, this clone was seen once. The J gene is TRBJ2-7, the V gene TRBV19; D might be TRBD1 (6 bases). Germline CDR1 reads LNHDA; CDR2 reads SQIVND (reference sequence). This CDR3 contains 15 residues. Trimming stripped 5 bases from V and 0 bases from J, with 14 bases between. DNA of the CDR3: TGTGCCAGTAGTGTGGACAGCCGGAGCTCCTACGAGCAGTACTTC. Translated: CASSVDSRSSYEQYF.

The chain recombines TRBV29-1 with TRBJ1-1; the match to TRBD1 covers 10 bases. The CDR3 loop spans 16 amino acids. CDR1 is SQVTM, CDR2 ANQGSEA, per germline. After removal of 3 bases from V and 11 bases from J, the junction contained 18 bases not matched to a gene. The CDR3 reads CSVEDLPRQGAYGAFF. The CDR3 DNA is TGCAGCGTTGAGGATCTTCCGAGACAGGGGGCTTATGGCGCTTTCTTT.